This T cell receptor beta chain appears in the sequencing data of a study of cytomegalovirus exposure and HLA in healthy donors. Study-level information: Out of 180 million or so T cells, an earlier analysis found 117 million unique TCR beta sequences in total.

With regard to this clone: The antigen remains unidentified.

PCR involved 60 Vbeta and 13 Jbeta primers. TCRdb's copy holds only in-frame clones and misses some; the assay was immunoSEQ multiplex PCR. This sample yields some 120,000 clones, of which roughly 84% are seen a single time; about 2.7% belongs to the top ten. This CDR3 spans 13 amino acids. The V end lost 3 bases, the J end lost 2 bases, and 5 bases lay between the germline ends. CDR1 and CDR2 (germline): MDHEN, SYDVKM. General study findings and limits: Sequence variants that were highly shared formed a cluster that was likely a sequencing artifact. Some TCR beta chains (over 150 of them) were listed as cytomegalovirus-associated. In a later analysis, productive TCRs from donors in an Asian-associated ancestry cluster reportedly carried fewer N-insertions than the cohort mean.

Sequenced material: PBMCs. The receptor was derived from a woman aged 18-29 years in good health and CMV-seropositive. This chain links TRBV28 with TRBJ1-3; no firm D call. DNA of the CDR3: TGTGCCAGCAGTTTCACACCTGGAAACACCATATATTTT. Translating gives CASSFTPGNTIYF.